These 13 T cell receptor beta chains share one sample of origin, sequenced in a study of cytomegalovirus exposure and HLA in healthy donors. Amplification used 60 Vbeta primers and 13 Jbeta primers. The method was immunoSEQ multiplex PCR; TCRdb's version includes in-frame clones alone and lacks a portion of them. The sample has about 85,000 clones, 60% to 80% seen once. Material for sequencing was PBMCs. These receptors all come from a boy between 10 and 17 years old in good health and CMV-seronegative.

The CDR3 DNA sequence: TGTGCCAGCGCAGCGTACAATGAGCAGTTCTTC. This encodes CASAAYNEQFF. The rearrangement joins TRBV5-6 to TRBJ2-1; D gene uncertain. V lost 7 bases and J lost 4, with 6 bases in between. Germline CDR1 and CDR2: SGHDT and YYEEEE. The CDR3 sequence is 11 residues long.

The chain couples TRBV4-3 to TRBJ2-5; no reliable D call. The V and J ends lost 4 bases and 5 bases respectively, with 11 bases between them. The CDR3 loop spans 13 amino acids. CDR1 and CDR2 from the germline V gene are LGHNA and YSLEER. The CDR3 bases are TGCGCCAGCAGCCCCTATATTTGGGAGACCCAGTACTTC. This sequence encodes CASSPYIWETQYF.

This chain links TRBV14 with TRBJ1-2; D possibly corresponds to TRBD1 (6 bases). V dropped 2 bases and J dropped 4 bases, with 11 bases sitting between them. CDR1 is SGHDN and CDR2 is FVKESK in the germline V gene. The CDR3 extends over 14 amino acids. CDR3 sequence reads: CASSQTGHFYGYTF. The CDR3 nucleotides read TGTGCCAGCAGCCAAACGGGACATTTCTATGGCTACACCTTC.

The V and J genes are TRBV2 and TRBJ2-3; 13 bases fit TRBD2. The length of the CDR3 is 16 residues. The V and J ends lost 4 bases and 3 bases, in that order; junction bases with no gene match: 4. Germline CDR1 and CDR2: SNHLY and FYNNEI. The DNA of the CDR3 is TGTGCCAGCAGTGGGGGACTAGCGGGAAGAACAGATACGCAGTATTTT. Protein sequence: CASSGGLAGRTDTQYF.

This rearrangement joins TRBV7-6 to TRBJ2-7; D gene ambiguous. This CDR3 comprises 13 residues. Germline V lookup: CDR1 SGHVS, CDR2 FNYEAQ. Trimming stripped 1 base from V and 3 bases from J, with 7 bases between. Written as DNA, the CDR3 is TGTGCCAGCAGCTTAGAACCCGGCTACGAGCAGTACTTC. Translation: CASSLEPGYEQYF.

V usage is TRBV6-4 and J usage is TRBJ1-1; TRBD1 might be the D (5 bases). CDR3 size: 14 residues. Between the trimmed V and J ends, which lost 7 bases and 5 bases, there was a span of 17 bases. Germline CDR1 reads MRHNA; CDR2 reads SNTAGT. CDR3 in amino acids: CASTGGWAHTEAFF. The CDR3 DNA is TGTGCCAGCACGGGGGGGTGGGCGCATACTGAAGCTTTCTTT.

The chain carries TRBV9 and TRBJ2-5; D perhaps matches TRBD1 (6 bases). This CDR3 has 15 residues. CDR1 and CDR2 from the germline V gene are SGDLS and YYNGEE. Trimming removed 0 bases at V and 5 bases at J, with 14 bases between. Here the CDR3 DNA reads TGTGCCAGCAGCGTAGACGGCAGGGGTGGGGAGACCCAGTACTTC. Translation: CASSVDGRGGETQYF.

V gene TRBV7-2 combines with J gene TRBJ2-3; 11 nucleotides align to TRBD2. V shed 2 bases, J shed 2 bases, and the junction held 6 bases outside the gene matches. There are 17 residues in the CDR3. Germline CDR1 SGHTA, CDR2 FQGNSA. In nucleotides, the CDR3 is TGTGCCAGCAGCTTATCCGGGACTAGCGGTTTCACAGATACGCAGTATTTT. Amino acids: CASSLSGTSGFTDTQYF.

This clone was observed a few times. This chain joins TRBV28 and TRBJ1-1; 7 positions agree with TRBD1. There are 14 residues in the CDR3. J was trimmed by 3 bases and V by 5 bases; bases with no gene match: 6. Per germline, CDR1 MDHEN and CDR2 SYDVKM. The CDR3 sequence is CASSTGEAHTEAFF. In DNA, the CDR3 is TGTGCCAGCAGTACAGGGGAGGCGCACACTGAAGCTTTCTTT.

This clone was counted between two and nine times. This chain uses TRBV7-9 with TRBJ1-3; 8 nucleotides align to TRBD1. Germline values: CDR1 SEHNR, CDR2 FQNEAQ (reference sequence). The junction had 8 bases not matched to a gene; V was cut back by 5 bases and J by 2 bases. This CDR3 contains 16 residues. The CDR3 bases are TGTGCCAGCAGCCCTAGACAGGGGATCGCTGGAAACACCATATATTTT. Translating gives CASSPRQGIAGNTIYF.

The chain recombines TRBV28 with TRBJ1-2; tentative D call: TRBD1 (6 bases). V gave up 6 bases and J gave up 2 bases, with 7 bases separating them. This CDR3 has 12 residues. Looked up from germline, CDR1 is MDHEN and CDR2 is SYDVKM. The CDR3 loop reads CASRTGNYGYTF. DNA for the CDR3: TGTGCCAGCAGGACAGGCAACTATGGCTACACCTTC.

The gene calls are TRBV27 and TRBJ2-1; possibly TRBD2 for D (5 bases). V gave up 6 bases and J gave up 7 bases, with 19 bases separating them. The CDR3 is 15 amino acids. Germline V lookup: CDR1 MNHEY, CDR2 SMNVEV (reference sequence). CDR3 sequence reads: CASSLPSEGMNEQFF. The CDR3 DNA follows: TGTGCCAGCAGCCTCCCCAGTGAGGGAATGAATGAGCAGTTCTTC.

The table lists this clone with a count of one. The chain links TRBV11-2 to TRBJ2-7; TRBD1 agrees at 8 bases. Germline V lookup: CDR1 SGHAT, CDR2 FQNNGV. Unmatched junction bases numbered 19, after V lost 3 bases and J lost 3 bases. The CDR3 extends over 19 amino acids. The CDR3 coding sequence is TGTGCCAGCAGCTTTCCCACGACCCCGACAGGGGCAGGGGACTACGAGCAGTACTTC. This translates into CASSFPTTPTGAGDYEQYF.